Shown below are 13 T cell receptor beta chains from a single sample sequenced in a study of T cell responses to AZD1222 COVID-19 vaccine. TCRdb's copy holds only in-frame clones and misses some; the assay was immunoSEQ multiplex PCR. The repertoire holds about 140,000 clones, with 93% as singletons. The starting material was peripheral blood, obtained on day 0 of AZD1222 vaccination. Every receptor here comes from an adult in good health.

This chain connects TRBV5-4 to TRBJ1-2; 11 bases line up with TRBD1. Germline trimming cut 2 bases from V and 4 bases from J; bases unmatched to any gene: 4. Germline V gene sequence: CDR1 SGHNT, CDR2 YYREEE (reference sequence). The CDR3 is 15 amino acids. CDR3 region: CASSFGQGAGYGYTF. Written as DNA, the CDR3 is TGTGCCAGCAGCTTCGGACAGGGGGCAGGCTATGGCTACACCTTC.

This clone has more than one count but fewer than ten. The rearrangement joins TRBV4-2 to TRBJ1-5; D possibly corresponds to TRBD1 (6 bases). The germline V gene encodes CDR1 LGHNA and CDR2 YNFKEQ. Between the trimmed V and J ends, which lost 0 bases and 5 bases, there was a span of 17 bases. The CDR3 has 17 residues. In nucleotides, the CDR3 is TGTGCCAGCAGCCAAGAGGTGGGCCAGGGGCAAGATCAGCCCCAGCATTTT. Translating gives CASSQEVGQGQDQPQHF.

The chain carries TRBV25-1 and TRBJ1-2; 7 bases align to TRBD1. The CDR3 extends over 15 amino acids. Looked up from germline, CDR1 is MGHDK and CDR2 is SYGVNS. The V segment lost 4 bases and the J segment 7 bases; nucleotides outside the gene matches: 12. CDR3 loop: CASSVLTGEESGYTF. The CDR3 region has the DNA TGTGCCAGCAGTGTCCTAACAGGGGAGGAAAGTGGCTACACCTTC.

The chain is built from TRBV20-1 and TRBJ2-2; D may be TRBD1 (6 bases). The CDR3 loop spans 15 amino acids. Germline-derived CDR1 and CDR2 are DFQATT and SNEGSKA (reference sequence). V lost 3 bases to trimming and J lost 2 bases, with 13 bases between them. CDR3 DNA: TGCAGTGCTAGTTCCCGGGACACTAACACCGGGGAGCTGTTTTTT. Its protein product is CSASSRDTNTGELFF.

CDR3 sequence: CASSFRLVNTGELFF. The CDR3 nucleotides are TGTGCCAGCAGCTTCCGGCTGGTAAACACCGGGGAGCTGTTTTTT. The V call is TRBV5-8, the J call TRBJ2-2; D remains ambiguous. The CDR3 sequence is 15 residues long. Trimming took 2 bases from V and 2 from J, leaving 10 bases between them. Germline V lookup: CDR1 SGHTS, CDR2 YDEGEE.

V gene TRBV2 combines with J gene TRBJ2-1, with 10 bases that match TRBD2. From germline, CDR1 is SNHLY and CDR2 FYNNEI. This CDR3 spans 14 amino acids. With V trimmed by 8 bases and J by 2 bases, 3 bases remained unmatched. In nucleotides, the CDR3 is TGTGCCAGCTTCAGCGGGAGGGCCTACAATGAGCAGTTCTTC. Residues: CASFSGRAYNEQFF.

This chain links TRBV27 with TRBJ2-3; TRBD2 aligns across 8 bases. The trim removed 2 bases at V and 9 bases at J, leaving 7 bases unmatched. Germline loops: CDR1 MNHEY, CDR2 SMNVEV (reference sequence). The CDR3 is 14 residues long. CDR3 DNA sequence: TGTGCCAGCAGTTTAGGAGCGGGAGCTGACACGCAGTATTTT. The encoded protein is CASSLGAGADTQYF.

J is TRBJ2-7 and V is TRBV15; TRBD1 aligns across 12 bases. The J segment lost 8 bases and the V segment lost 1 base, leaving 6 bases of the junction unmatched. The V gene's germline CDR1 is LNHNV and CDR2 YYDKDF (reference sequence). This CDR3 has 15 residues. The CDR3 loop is CATSRAPGQGAQQYF. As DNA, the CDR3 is TGTGCCACCAGCAGAGCTCCGGGACAGGGGGCGCAGCAGTACTTC.

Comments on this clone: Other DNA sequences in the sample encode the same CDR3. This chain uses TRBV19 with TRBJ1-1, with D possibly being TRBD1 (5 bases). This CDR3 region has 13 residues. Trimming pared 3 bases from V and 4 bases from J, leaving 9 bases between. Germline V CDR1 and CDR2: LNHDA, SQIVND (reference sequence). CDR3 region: CASSIRGGTEAFF. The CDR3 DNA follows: TGTGCCAGTAGTATTCGGGGGGGCACTGAAGCTTTCTTT. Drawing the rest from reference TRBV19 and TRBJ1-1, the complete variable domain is DGGITQSPKYLFRKEGQNVTLSCEQNLNHDAMYWYRQDPGQGLRLIYYSQIVNDFQKGDIAEGYSVSREKKESFPLTVTSAQKNPTAFYLCASSIRGGTEAFFGQGTRLTVV.

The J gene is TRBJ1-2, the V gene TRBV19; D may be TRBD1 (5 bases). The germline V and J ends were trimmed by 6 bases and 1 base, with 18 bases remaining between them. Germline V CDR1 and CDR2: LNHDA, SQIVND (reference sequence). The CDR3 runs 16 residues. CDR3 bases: TGTGCCAGTAGGAGAAACGGGGCAACCATTAACTATGGCTACACCTTC. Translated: CASRRNGATINYGYTF.

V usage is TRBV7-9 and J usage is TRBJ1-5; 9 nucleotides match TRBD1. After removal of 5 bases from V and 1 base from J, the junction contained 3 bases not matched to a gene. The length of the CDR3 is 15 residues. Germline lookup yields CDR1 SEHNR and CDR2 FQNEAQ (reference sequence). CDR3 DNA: TGTGCCAGCAGCCTGACAGGGGGAAGCAATCAGCCCCAGCATTTT. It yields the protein CASSLTGGSNQPQHF. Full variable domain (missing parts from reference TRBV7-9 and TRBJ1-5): DTGVSQNPRHKITKRGQNVTFRCDPISEHNRLYWYRQTLGQGPEFLTYFQNEAQLEKSRLLSDRFSAERPKGSFSTLEIQRTEQGDSAMYLCASSLTGGSNQPQHFGDGTRLSIL.

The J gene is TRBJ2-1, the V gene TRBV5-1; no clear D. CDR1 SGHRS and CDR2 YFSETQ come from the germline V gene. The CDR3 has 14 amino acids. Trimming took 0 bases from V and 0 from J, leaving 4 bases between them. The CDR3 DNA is TGCGCCAGCAGCTTGGAGGCCTCCTACAATGAGCAGTTCTTC. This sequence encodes CASSLEASYNEQFF.

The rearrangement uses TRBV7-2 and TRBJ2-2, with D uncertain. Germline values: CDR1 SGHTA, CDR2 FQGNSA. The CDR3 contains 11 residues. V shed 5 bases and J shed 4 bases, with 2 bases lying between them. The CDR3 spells CASSLTGELFF. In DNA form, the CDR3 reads TGTGCCAGCAGCCTCACCGGGGAGCTGTTTTTT.